This TCR beta chain is from a study of tumor-infiltrating lymphocytes in oesophageal squamous cell carcinoma. With respect to this clonotype: Because the CDR3's place on the DNA is in doubt, the DNA is left out and the CDR3 is given as listed by TCRdb.

The germline gives CDR1 MGHDK, CDR2 SYGVNS. The CDR3 numbers 11 amino acids, ends counted. One entry per CDR3 protein, called by TCRdb with MiXCR from the PCR reads. Of 15,000 to 20,000 distinct CDR3 sequences listed, approximately 47% are singletons. Material for sequencing was normal esophageal tissue next to the tumor. This TCR came from a female donor with esophageal squamous cell carcinoma. This chain connects TRBV25-1 to TRBJ2-6; the table names TRBD2, a call not compared with the DNA. CDR3 region: CASRGGLHLRF.